The present T cell receptor beta chain was sequenced within a study of T-cell memory formation after mild COVID-19. Each CDR3 protein gets one entry after TCRdb re-called the 5' RACE reads with MiXCR. The table records 300,000 to 350,000 distinct CDR3 sequences, 15% to 20% of them present only once. This clonotype appeared a few times. CDR1 is SGHDT and CDR2 is YYEEEE in the germline V gene. The J segment lost 0 bases and the V segment lost 0 bases, leaving 9 bases of the junction unmatched. The CDR3 has 19 amino acids. The material sequenced was PBMCs or a T cell subset sorted from them (not recorded which). This clonotype was sampled from a young man who had mild COVID-19 (a few samples of this study predate the infection). Cell type and time point are not known. The chain has TRBV5-6 and TRBJ2-2; 9 positions agree with TRBD2. The CDR3 nucleotides read TGTGCCAGCAGCTTGGTGCCGCGGCTAGCGGGGACGAACACCGGGGAGCTGTTTTTT. Protein: CASSLVPRLAGTNTGELFF.